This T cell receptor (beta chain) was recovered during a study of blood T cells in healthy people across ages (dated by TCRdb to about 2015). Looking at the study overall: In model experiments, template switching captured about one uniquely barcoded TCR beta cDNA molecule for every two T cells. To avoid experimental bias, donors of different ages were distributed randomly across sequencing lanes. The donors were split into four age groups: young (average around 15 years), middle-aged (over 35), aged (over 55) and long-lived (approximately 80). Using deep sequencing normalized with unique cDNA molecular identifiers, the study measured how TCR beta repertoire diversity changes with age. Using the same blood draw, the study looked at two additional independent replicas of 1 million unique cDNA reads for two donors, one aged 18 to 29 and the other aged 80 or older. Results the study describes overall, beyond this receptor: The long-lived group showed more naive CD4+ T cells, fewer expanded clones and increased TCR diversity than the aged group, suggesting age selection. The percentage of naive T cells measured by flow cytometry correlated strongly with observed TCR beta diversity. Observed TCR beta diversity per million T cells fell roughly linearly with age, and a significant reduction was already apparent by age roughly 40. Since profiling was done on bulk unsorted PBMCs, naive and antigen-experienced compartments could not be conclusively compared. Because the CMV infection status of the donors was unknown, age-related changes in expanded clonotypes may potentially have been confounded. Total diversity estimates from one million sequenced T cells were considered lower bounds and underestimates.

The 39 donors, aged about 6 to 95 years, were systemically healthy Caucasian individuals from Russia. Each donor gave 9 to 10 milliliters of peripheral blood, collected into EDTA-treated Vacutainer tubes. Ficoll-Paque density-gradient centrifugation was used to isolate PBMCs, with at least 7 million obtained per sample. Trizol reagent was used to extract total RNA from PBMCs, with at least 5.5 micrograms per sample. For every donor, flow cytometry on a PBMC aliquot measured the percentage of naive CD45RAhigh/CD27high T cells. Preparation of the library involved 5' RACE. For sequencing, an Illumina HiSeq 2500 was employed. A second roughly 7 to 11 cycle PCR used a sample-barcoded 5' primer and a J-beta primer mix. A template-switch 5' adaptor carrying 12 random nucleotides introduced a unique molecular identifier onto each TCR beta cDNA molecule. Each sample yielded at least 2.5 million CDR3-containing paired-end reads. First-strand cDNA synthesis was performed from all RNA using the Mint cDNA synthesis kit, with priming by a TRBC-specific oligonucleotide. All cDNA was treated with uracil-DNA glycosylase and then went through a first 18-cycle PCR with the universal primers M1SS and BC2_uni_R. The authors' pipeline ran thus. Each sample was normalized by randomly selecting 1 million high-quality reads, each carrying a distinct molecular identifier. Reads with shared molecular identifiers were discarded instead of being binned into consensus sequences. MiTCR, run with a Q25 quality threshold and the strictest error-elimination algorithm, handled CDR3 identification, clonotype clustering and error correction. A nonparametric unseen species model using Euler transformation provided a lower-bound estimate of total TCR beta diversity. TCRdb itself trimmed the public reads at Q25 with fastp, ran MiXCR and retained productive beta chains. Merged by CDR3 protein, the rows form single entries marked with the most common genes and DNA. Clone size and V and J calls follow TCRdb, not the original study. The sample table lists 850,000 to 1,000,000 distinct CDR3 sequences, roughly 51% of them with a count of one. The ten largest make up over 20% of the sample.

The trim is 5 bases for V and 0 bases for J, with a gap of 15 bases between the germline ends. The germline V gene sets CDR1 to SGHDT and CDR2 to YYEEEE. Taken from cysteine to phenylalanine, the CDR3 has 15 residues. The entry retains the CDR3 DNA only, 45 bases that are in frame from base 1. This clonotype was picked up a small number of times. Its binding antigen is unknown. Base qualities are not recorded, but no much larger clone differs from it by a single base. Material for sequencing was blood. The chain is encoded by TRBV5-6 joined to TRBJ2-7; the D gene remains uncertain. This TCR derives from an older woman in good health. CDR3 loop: CASRMGSLGSYEQYF. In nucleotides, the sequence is TGTGCCAGCAGGATGGGTTCCTTAGGCTCCTACGAGCAGTACTTC. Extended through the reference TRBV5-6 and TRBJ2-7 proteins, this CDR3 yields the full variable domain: DAGVTQSPTHLIKTRGQQVTLRCSPKSGHDTVSWYQQALGQGPQFIFQYYEEEERQRGNFPDRFSGHQFPNYSSELNVNALLLGDSALYLCASRMGSLGSYEQYFGPGTRLTVT.